The clone carrying this TCR beta chain has at least ten counts. What it recognizes is unknown. These data belong to a study of breast tumors, draining lymph nodes, adjacent tissues. Axillary draining lymph nodes of breast cancer patients supplied the node samples. TCRdb re-derived calls from the multiplex PCR reads in MiXCR, one entry per CDR3 protein. Here the sample spans about 230,000 distinct CDR3 sequences, roughly 32% being singletons. Broader study findings: Tumor TCR diversity was below lymph nodes but above nontumor tissue. Luminal-like breast cancer showed significantly greater tumor-nontumor repertoire similarity than basal-like breast cancer did.

CDR1 is SGHAT, CDR2 FQNNGV, per germline. The CDR3 length is 15 residues. V was clipped by 4 bases and J by 5 bases; unmatched bases: 10. J is TRBJ2-7 and V is TRBV11-2; the match to TRBD1 covers 8 bases. The TCR comes from a female donor with breast cancer. Some clones in this sample may be carry-over from other donors' samples. Input material: axillary lymph node tissue. CDR3 bases: TGTGCCAGCAGCTCCCAACCAGGGGGCTTCAACGAGCAGTACTTC. It yields the protein CASSSQPGGFNEQYF.